The 32 T cell receptor beta chains presented below share a single source sample, sequenced in a study of cytomegalovirus exposure and HLA in healthy donors. Primers included in the PCR were 60 Vbeta and 13 Jbeta primers. Profiling relied on immunoSEQ multiplex PCR, and the TCRdb table lists in-frame clones only, not all of them. The table shows 60,000 to 70,000 clones, with around 78% occurring only once. Sequenced: PBMCs. Receptor source: a man between 18 and 35 years old in good health and CMV-seropositive.

The chain employs TRBV28 and TRBJ1-1; TRBD1 might be the D (5 bases). The germline CDR1 and CDR2 sequences are MDHEN and SYDVKM. V was pared by 4 bases and J by 3 bases, with 15 bases between. This CDR3 is 15 amino acids long. The DNA for the CDR3 is TGTGCCAGCAGTTCGCGACAGCCTTCCGACACTGAAGCTTTCTTT. As protein: CASSSRQPSDTEAFF.

This chain connects TRBV29-1 to TRBJ1-1, with D tentatively TRBD1 (5 bases). The germline V gene encodes CDR1 SQVTM and CDR2 ANQGSEA. The CDR3 consists of 14 residues. The V end lost 3 bases, the J end lost 4 bases, and 15 bases lay between the germline ends. The CDR3 bases are TGCAGCGTTGAGGGACCTCGGGGGGGCACTGAAGCTTTCTTT. This sequence encodes CSVEGPRGGTEAFF.

This clone has only a few counts. V and J are TRBV15 and TRBJ1-1; D gene uncertain. The CDR3 totals 13 residues. Trimming shortened V by 8 bases and J by 2 bases, and 12 bases separated the two germline ends. Germline V gene data show CDR1 as LNHNV and CDR2 as YYDKDF (reference sequence). The CDR3 region is CATGGELNTEAFF. CDR3 bases: TGTGCCACCGGCGGGGAACTCAACACTGAAGCTTTCTTT.

In this sample, this clone turned up a few times. The V and J genes are TRBV6-5 and TRBJ1-4, with 9 bases that match TRBD1. The V gene end was trimmed by 9 bases and the J gene end by 7 bases; junction bases not matched to a gene: 9. The CDR3 length is 14 residues. Germline assignment: CDR1 MNHEY and CDR2 SVGAGI. The CDR3 loop reads CASGPGQGREKLFF. The CDR3, as DNA: TGTGCCAGTGGACCGGGACAGGGTCGTGAAAAACTGTTTTTT.

The J gene is TRBJ2-7, the V gene TRBV29-1; D is perhaps TRBD2 (6 bases). Germline V gene lookup returns CDR1 SQVTM and CDR2 ANQGSEA. There are 13 residues in the CDR3. V was shortened by 1 base and J by 2 bases, with 9 bases between the two germline ends. The DNA for the CDR3 is TGCAGCGTTGAAGTAGCGGTTACCTACGAGCAGTACTTC. Protein: CSVEVAVTYEQYF.

The chain uses TRBV11-2 and TRBJ1-1; 7 nucleotides match TRBD1. The V gene's germline CDR1 is SGHAT and CDR2 FQNNGV. This CDR3 region has 13 residues. V lost 10 bases, J lost 5 bases, and 10 bases stayed unmatched. The CDR3 reads CATLGRGRTEAFF. For the CDR3, the DNA is TGTGCCACCCTGGGAAGGGGGCGAACTGAAGCTTTCTTT.

The chain combines TRBV5-5 with TRBJ1-1; TRBD1 agrees at 9 bases. V lost 4 bases to trimming and J lost 3 bases; unmatched junction nucleotides: 10. The germline gives CDR1 SGHKS, CDR2 YYEKEE (reference sequence). The CDR3 is made up of 16 amino acids. The CDR3 nucleotides are TGTGCCAGCAGCCTTGGACAGGGGTTAGGTGACACTGAAGCTTTCTTT. It encodes CASSLGQGLGDTEAFF.

The J gene is TRBJ1-5, the V gene TRBV7-9; 7 bases agree with TRBD1. The CDR3 length is 14 residues. Germline V gene data show CDR1 as SEHNR and CDR2 as FQNEAQ (reference sequence). V dropped 5 bases and J dropped 7; count of bases not matched to a gene: 8. CDR3 region: CASSQDRSSQPQHF. CDR3 in DNA: TGTGCCAGCAGCCAGGACAGGTCCTCACAGCCCCAGCATTTT.

The gene calls are TRBV20-1 and TRBJ2-5; tentatively, D is TRBD1 (6 bases). The CDR3 length is 11 residues. Germline V CDR1 and CDR2: DFQATT, SNEGSKA (reference sequence). Trimming shortened V by 4 bases and J by 3 bases, and 6 bases separated the two germline ends. CDR3 in amino acids: CSAKGEETQYF. Here the CDR3 DNA reads TGCAGTGCTAAGGGGGAAGAGACCCAGTACTTC.

This chain joins TRBV18 and TRBJ2-5, with 10 bases identical to TRBD1. Germline V gene sequence: CDR1 KGHSH, CDR2 LQKENI. The CDR3 loop spans 15 amino acids. Trimming took 8 bases from V and 5 from J; bases not matched to a gene: 11. CDR3 DNA sequence: TGTGCCAGCGTCGCTAGGGACAGGGGCCAGGAGACCCAGTACTTC. This encodes CASVARDRGQETQYF.

The rearrangement links TRBV2 to TRBJ2-1; 10 bases map to TRBD1. Looked up from germline, CDR1 is SNHLY and CDR2 is FYNNEI. The CDR3 totals 16 residues. The J segment lost 9 bases and the V segment lost 4 bases, leaving 12 bases of the junction unmatched. DNA of the CDR3: TGTGCCAGCAGTGGAACCGGGACAGGGGACGGGGGTGAGCAGTTCTTC. Its translation: CASSGTGTGDGGEQFF.

Written as DNA, the CDR3 is TGTGCCAGCAGCTTGGGCAGTTTTAACACCGGGGAGCTGTTTTTT. It translates to CASSLGSFNTGELFF. The chain links TRBV5-4 to TRBJ2-2; D remains ambiguous. The germline V gene has CDR1 SGHNT and CDR2 YYREEE (reference sequence). V gave up 0 bases and J gave up 2 bases, with 8 bases separating them. The CDR3 has 15 amino acids.

The V gene is TRBV11-2, the J gene TRBJ1-4, with D possibly matching TRBD1 (5 bases). V shed 5 bases and J shed 8 bases, with 21 bases lying between them. From germline, CDR1 is SGHAT and CDR2 FQNNGV. The CDR3 is 16 residues long. The CDR3 loop reads CASSTEVGPQLEKLFF. The CDR3 nucleotides read TGTGCCAGCAGCACAGAGGTGGGGCCCCAGCTCGAAAAACTGTTTTTT.

J is TRBJ1-5 and V is TRBV6-1, with D possibly TRBD1 on 5 matching bases. CDR1 is MNHNS, CDR2 SASEGT, per germline. Trimming took off 6 bases at V and 4 bases at J, with 7 bases between the two ends. The CDR3 consists of 12 residues. CDR3 DNA sequence: TGTGCCAGCAGCCCAGGGAATCAGCCCCAGCATTTT. It translates to CASSPGNQPQHF.

This chain links TRBV30 with TRBJ2-3, with 13 bases that match TRBD2. The CDR3 is made up of 16 amino acids. V shed 2 bases and J 5 bases; nucleotides not matched to a gene: 7. The germline V gene encodes CDR1 GTSNPN and CDR2 SVGIG (reference sequence). CDR3 residues: CAWSPTSGRAVDTQYF. The CDR3 DNA reads TGTGCCTGGAGTCCAACTAGCGGGAGGGCCGTAGATACGCAGTATTTT. Supplemented by reference TRBV30 and TRBJ2-3, the full variable domain reads SQTIHQWPATLVQPVGSPLSLECTVEGTSNPNLYWYRQAAGRGLQLLFYSVGIGQISSEVPQNLSASRPQDRQFILSSKKLLLSDSGFYLCAWSPTSGRAVDTQYFGPGTRLTVL.

The chain recombines TRBV30 with TRBJ2-3; D possibly corresponds to TRBD1 (6 bases). Trimming stripped 1 base from V and 2 bases from J, with 22 bases between. Germline-derived CDR1 and CDR2 are GTSNPN and SVGIG (reference sequence). The CDR3 contains 18 residues. The CDR3 sequence: CAWSGVGKGQGNTDTQYF. CDR3 nucleotide sequence: TGTGCCTGGAGTGGTGTAGGAAAGGGCCAGGGGAACACAGATACGCAGTATTTT.

The chain employs TRBV12-5 and TRBJ1-2, with D possibly being TRBD1 (5 bases). CDR3 length equals 12 residues. V lost 4 bases and J lost 8, with 11 bases in between. Germline V gene sequence: CDR1 LGHNT, CDR2 FRNRAP. CDR3 sequence reads: CASGYSGIGYTF. The CDR3 coding sequence is TGTGCTAGTGGTTATTCAGGGATCGGCTACACCTTC.

The chain carries TRBV19 and TRBJ1-5; possible D gene TRBD1, 6 bases. Germline V gives CDR1 LNHDA, CDR2 SQIVND (reference sequence). CDR3 length: 14 amino acids. With 7 bases removed from V and 5 bases from J, the gap between germline ends came to 15 bases. Here the CDR3 reads CASTARGGHQPQHF. The DNA for the CDR3 is TGTGCCAGTACCGCCCGGGGGGGCCATCAGCCCCAGCATTTT.

This rearrangement joins TRBV6-1 to TRBJ1-2; no clear D. This CDR3 has 13 residues. In germline, CDR1 is MNHNS, CDR2 SASEGT. V lost 8 bases, J lost 3 bases, and 13 bases lay in between. The CDR3 here is CASEKFEDYGYTF. As DNA, the CDR3 is TGTGCCAGCGAGAAATTTGAGGACTATGGCTACACCTTC.

The chain is built from TRBV30 and TRBJ2-7; 8 bases map to TRBD1. CDR1 GTSNPN and CDR2 SVGIG come from the germline V gene (reference sequence). The CDR3 loop spans 13 amino acids. V lost 4 bases to trimming and J lost 6 bases; unmatched junction nucleotides: 8. The CDR3 DNA reads as TGTGCCTGGAAGGTCACAGGGGGAGGCGAGCAGTACTTC. This translates into CAWKVTGGGEQYF.

V and J are TRBV19 and TRBJ1-1; no reliable D call. V was cut by 3 bases and J by 7 bases, with 9 bases left in between. Germline V gene data show CDR1 as LNHDA and CDR2 as SQIVND (reference sequence). The CDR3 contains 12 residues. The CDR3 coding sequence is TGTGCCAGTAGTATCGGCGGAATTGAAGCTTTCTTT. Its translation: CASSIGGIEAFF.

CDR3 DNA: TGTGCCCGTGGAGGCCTCTATGGCTACACCTTC. This sequence encodes CARGGLYGYTF. The V call is TRBV30, the J call TRBJ1-2, with D unresolved. Germline assignment: CDR1 GTSNPN and CDR2 SVGIG (reference sequence). The CDR3 is 11 residues long. V lost 8 bases to trimming and J lost 4 bases, with 11 bases between them.

This chain uses TRBV30 with TRBJ2-7, with D hard to call. Germline V gene data show CDR1 as GTSNPN and CDR2 as SVGIG (reference sequence). V gave up 0 bases and J gave up 10 bases, with 10 bases separating them. The CDR3 is made up of 11 amino acids. The CDR3 DNA sequence: TGTGCCTGGAGTGTACGTACATTCCAGTACTTC. Amino acids: CAWSVRTFQYF.

The rearrangement uses TRBV6-1 and TRBJ1-2; TRBD1 matches 8 bases. V was clipped by 8 bases and J by 6 bases; unmatched bases: 5. There are 12 residues in the CDR3. Germline lookup yields CDR1 MNHNS and CDR2 SASEGT. CDR3 sequence: CASRDRFNGYTF. As DNA, the CDR3 is TGTGCCAGCCGGGACAGGTTCAATGGCTACACCTTC.

V is TRBV10-2 and J is TRBJ2-6; 8 bases match TRBD1. CDR1 and CDR2 (germline): WSHSY, SAAADI. Trimming removed 6 bases from V and 1 base from J; junction bases left unmatched: 5. The CDR3 contains 16 residues. The CDR3 sequence: CASRGQGVSGANVLTF. In DNA, the CDR3 is TGCGCCAGCAGAGGACAGGGTGTATCTGGGGCCAACGTCCTGACTTTC.

This clone showed up just once. V gene TRBV30 combines with J gene TRBJ2-7; a weak D match, TRBD2 (5 bases). CDR3 length: 13 residues. Trimming pared 0 bases from V and 2 bases from J, leaving 8 bases between. Germline V gene sequence: CDR1 GTSNPN, CDR2 SVGIG (reference sequence). CDR3 sequence: CAWSVGEAYEQYF. The CDR3 DNA follows: TGTGCCTGGAGTGTCGGGGAAGCCTACGAGCAGTACTTC.

The CDR3 protein is CASSLGQGPRYEQYF. Written as DNA, the CDR3 is TGCGCCAGCAGCCTTGGACAGGGGCCACGCTACGAGCAGTACTTC. The chain recombines TRBV4-1 with TRBJ2-7; 9 bases are a match to TRBD1. V shed 4 bases and J 3 bases; nucleotides not matched to a gene: 7. Germline CDR1 MGHRA, CDR2 YSYEKL. The CDR3 loop spans 15 amino acids.

The gene calls are TRBV30 and TRBJ2-5; no clear D gene. Germline CDR1 and CDR2: GTSNPN and SVGIG (reference sequence). CDR3 length: 14 amino acids. V dropped 1 base and J dropped 6 bases, with 15 bases sitting between them. The CDR3 bases are TGTGCCTGGAGTGACCTGCAGACTGCGAAGACCCAGTACTTC. It codes for CAWSDLQTAKTQYF.

The chain employs TRBV19 and TRBJ1-5; D is unresolved. Trimming removed 6 bases from V and 4 bases from J, with 7 bases in between. Germline V CDR1 and CDR2: LNHDA, SQIVND (reference sequence). The CDR3 totals 12 residues. CDR3 nucleotide sequence: TGTGCCAGTAGCGGAGGGAATCAGCCCCAGCATTTT. It codes for CASSGGNQPQHF.

The CDR3 spells CASSLSGGNGYTF. The CDR3 DNA reads as TGTGCCAGCAGCTTATCAGGGGGCAATGGCTACACCTTC. This chain links TRBV7-2 with TRBJ1-2; TRBD1 agrees at 8 bases. The CDR3 extends over 13 amino acids. The V gene's germline CDR1 is SGHTA and CDR2 FQGNSA. Germline trimming cut 2 bases from V and 6 bases from J; bases unmatched to any gene: 2.

The chain employs TRBV25-1 and TRBJ2-5; 8 bases match TRBD1. This CDR3 region has 14 residues. The germline CDR1 and CDR2 sequences are MGHDK and SYGVNS. V was pared by 2 bases and J by 5 bases, with 4 bases of the junction left unmatched. The CDR3: CASSELRGRETQYF. The CDR3 region has the DNA TGTGCCAGCAGTGAACTCAGGGGGCGGGAGACCCAGTACTTC.

The chain links TRBV18 to TRBJ2-1; 9 nucleotides match TRBD1. The V gene's germline CDR1 is KGHSH and CDR2 LQKENI. The CDR3 totals 15 residues. Losses at the gene ends were 2 bases for V and 6 bases for J; bases not matched to a gene: 5. As DNA, the CDR3 is TGTGCCAGCTCACCAGGGACAGGGACTACCAATGAGCAGTTCTTC. Translation: CASSPGTGTTNEQFF.